This T cell receptor beta chain appears in the sequencing data of a study of CD8+CD57+ T cells in acquired aplastic anemia. Study background: Sorted CD4+ and CD8+ cell DNA averaged approximately 3.2 ug. Study-wide points: Any difference that existed in CD8+ Simpson's diversity between patients and controls was not significant. Overlapping CD8+ CDR3 repertoires of patients and controls contained approximately 29 shared sequences.

This clonotype came up once. Its antigen is unidentified. Because it lacks the conserved phenylalanine or tryptophan at the end, this CDR3 is likely a read error. Germline V CDR1 and CDR2: ENHRY, SYGVKD. Trimming cost V 10 bases and J 7 bases; bases outside gene matches: 10. This CDR3 is 14 amino acids long. Sequencing was done on patients that had shown CD8+CD57+ cell expansion by flow cytometry. A severe acquired aplastic anemia diagnosis applied to all patients. The TCR beta profiling, which covered VDJ combination and CDR3 sequence, was carried out using genomic DNA as the template. One entry per CDR3 protein results from TCRdb running MiXCR on the reads. This table holds roughly 240,000 distinct CDR3 sequences, around half found once.

Sequenced sample: sorted CD4+, CD8+, or CD8+CD57+ T cells (not recorded which) from PBMCs. The chain carries TRBV10-3 and TRBJ1-5; 10 bases fit TRBD1. This receptor was taken from a human donor with aplastic anemia. The CDR3 region is CASSFADRGQPQHS. CDR3 bases: TGTGCCAGTAGTTTCGCGGACAGGGGGCAGCCCCAGCATTCT.